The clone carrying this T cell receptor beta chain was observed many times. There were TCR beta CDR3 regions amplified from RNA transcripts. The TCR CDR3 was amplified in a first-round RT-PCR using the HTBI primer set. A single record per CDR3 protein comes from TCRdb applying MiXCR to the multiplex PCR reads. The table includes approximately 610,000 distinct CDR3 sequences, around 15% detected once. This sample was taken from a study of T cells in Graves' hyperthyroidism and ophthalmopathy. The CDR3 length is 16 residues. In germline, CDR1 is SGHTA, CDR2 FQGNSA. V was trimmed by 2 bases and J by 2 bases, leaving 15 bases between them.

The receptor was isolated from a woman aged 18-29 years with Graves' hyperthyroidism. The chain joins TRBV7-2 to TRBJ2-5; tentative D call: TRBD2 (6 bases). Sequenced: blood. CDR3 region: CASSLSAGLGQETQYF. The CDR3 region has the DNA TGTGCCAGCAGCTTATCGGCGGGATTGGGACAAGAGACCCAGTACTTC.